The entry below gives a single TCR beta chain sequence along with its context. Its binding antigen is unknown. The record has no base qualities; no much larger clone is one base away. Receptor libraries were prepared by 5' RACE. TCRdb records Illumina HiSeq 2000 as the sequencer. A universal primer binding site was introduced by template switching, and a unique molecular identifier was present in the final cDNA, enabling accurate counting of TCR cDNA molecules. First-strand cDNA for TCR alpha and beta chains was synthesized from specific primers in the conserved constant-segment region. To control for contamination, every cDNA library was double barcoded, receiving both a SMART-Mk sample barcode and Illumina barcodes. TruSeq adapter sequences and Illumina sample barcodes were added in two successive PCR steps. TCR alpha and beta cDNA libraries were sequenced on the Illumina HiSeq platform with custom primers. In the authors' own workflow: Unique molecular identifiers were extracted from raw reads with MiGEC, and CDR3 positions were determined with MiXCR. For each individual, recombination models were inferred using an EM algorithm with the repgenHMM and IGoR tools. The tcR package in R was used for shared clonotype analysis, with sharing normalized by the product of cloneset sizes. Out-of-frame nonproductive sequences were analyzed to study raw recombination free of thymic and clonal selection effects. TCRdb redid the processing of the public reads, applying fastp at Q25 and MiXCR, and retained in-frame beta chains. Duplicate CDR3 protein sequences are folded into a single record with the most common DNA and genes. The V and J calls come from TCRdb's annotation, not from the publication. In all, the sample holds some 630,000 distinct CDR3 sequences, and 7% to 7.5% of those were seen once. Roughly 1.5% of the sample is held by the ten biggest clonotypes.

The sample originates from a study of identical twins (dated by TCRdb to about 2016). In terms of the full investigation: The study deep-sequenced TCR alpha and beta repertoires from monozygotic twins, unrelated adults of various ages and cord blood to test whether fetal clonotypes persist. To rule out contamination, replicate twin experiments were performed at different times with different library preparation protocols. What the research found in general, with its limitations: Invariant T cells such as MAIT and iNKT could partly confound zero-insertion analyses, though diverse VJ usage argued against this for most clonotypes. Excess twin sharing in beta out-of-frame sequences was weaker because fewer shared sequences lowered the signal-to-noise ratio. Compared with coincidental sharing between unrelated individuals, out-of-frame TCR alpha sequences shared between twins showed an excess of sequences with low generation probability. Conclusions relied on cross-sectional statistical analysis, since the same donors could not be followed over many years. Fewer insertions were carried by abundant cord blood beta clonotypes, a similar but weaker trend appeared in young adult naive repertoires, and no such trend appeared in memory repertoires. In monozygotic twins, recombination models systematically underestimated out-of-frame TCR alpha sharing, but the models matched the sharing seen between unrelated individuals.

The CDR3 measures 15 amino acids from cysteine to phenylalanine. This entry keeps only the CDR3 DNA: 45 bases, framed from base 1. Unmatched junction bases come to 8, with V trimmed by 6 bases and J by 0 bases. The germline V gene sets CDR1 to SNHLY and CDR2 to FYNNEI. Every donor was a healthy Caucasian. Three pairs of female monozygotic twins, all aged about 18 to 29 years, made up the twin cohort. Peripheral blood mononuclear cells were the source from which RNA for the TCR libraries was isolated. This same sample was also part of a study on yellow fever vaccine responses in identical twins. The second source states: The authors reported that the T cell response to vaccination in identical twins appeared partly convergent and partly personalized. Focusing on identical twins, the study followed the T cell clones that responded to the vaccine, and did so with precision.

The rearranged chain carries TRBV2 and TRBJ2-7; the central 7 bases match TRBD1. Specimen: PBMCs. This clonotype was obtained from a woman under 30 in good health. The DNA sequence is given as TGTGCCAGCAGGGGGGACAGTACTTTCTCCTACGAGCAGTACTTC. It is translated as CASRGDSTFSYEQYF.